This T cell receptor beta chain came from a study of shared clonotypes between healthy human individuals. CD45RO-negative, CCR7-selected cells formed the naive CD8 fraction, which excluded terminally differentiated effector memory CD45RA+ cells. Turning to this clone: Its antigen is as yet unknown.

There are 15 residues in the CDR3. CDR1 and CDR2 (germline): WSHSY, SAAADI. V lost 3 bases, J lost 4 bases, and 3 bases stayed unmatched. Replicate sorted-subset PCRs were loaded with 150 to 250 ng DNA, about 28,000 T cell genomes. Per the original data handling: For the immunoSEQ data, sequences were junction-only without quality scores, so filtering differed. Produced via immunoSEQ multiplex PCR; TCRdb's table is partial and in-frame only. That table is the source of V, J and clone size, and D and trimming were worked out from the DNA. This sample has more than 2 million clones, with roughly 95% found just once. Study-wide results and limits: In contrast to clonotypes shared by all four donors, non-shared clonotypes had lower generation probabilities. Sampling covered blood only; tissue repertoires likely differ.

This sequence was found in a man between 18 and 29 years old in good health. V and J are TRBV10-2 and TRBJ2-5, with 12 bases matching TRBD2. The sample comprised naive CD8+ T cells sorted from blood. The CDR3 coding sequence is TGCGCCAGCAGTGACTCGGGACTAGCGGGAGAGACCCAGTACTTC. Translated: CASSDSGLAGETQYF.